The 3 T cell receptor beta chains in this list originate from one sample, sequenced in a study of T cell responses to AZD1222 COVID-19 vaccine. TCRdb keeps only in-frame clones here, not all; method: immunoSEQ multiplex PCR. This table has approximately 89,000 clones, around 84% appearing once. The specimen was peripheral blood, collected 28 days after the second AZD1222 dose. These receptor sequences come from an adult who received the AZD1222 COVID-19 vaccine.

This sequence joins TRBV28 and TRBJ1-6; 8 bases are a match to TRBD1. Germline loops: CDR1 MDHEN, CDR2 SYDVKM. The CDR3 is 15 amino acids. The J segment lost 10 bases and the V segment lost 5 bases, leaving 10 bases of the junction unmatched. The CDR3 loop reads CASSTRTGPRSPLHF. The CDR3 DNA follows: TGTGCCAGCAGTACCCGGACAGGGCCGAGGTCACCCCTCCACTTT. Drawing the rest from reference TRBV28 and TRBJ1-6, the complete variable domain is DVKVTQSSRYLVKRTGEKVFLECVQDMDHENMFWYRQDPGLGLRLIYFSYDVKMKEKGDIPEGYSVSREKKERFSLILESASTNQTSMYLCASSTRTGPRSPLHFGNGTRLTVT.

The chain combines TRBV12-3 or TRBV12-4 with TRBJ2-6; D is ambiguous. V was pared by 10 bases and J by 2 bases, with 6 bases between. CDR3 length equals 12 residues. CDR3 nucleotides: TGTGCCATGAGTCCTGGGGCCAACGTCCTGACTTTC. Translation: CAMSPGANVLTF.

This clone has a handful of counts. The rearrangement links TRBV10-3 to TRBJ1-1; D call uncertain. CDR1 is ENHRY and CDR2 is SYGVKD in the germline V gene. The CDR3 loop spans 14 amino acids. Between the trimmed V and J ends, which lost 6 bases and 0 bases, there was a span of 11 bases. The CDR3 sequence: CAISLSRMNTEAFF. The CDR3 DNA reads as TGTGCCATCAGCCTTTCGAGGATGAACACTGAAGCTTTCTTT.